This TCR beta chain was found in a study of cytomegalovirus exposure and HLA in healthy donors. The length of the CDR3 is 16 residues. The V gene's germline CDR1 is SNHLY and CDR2 FYNNEI. V shed 11 bases and J 2 bases; nucleotides not matched to a gene: 10. A multiplex PCR was run with 60 Vbeta primers and 13 Jbeta primers. Repertoires were generated with immunoSEQ multiplex PCR, while TCRdb's copy carries only in-frame clones and drops some. The table shows some 150,000 clones, with 60% to 85% occurring only once. The chain employs TRBV2 and TRBJ2-1; 12 bases match TRBD2. Sequencing was performed on PBMCs. The TCR sequence derives from a man aged 35 to 55 in good health and CMV-seropositive. The CDR3: CAGTSGRFSTYNEQFF. CDR3 DNA sequence: TGTGCCGGTACTAGCGGGAGGTTTAGCACCTACAATGAGCAGTTCTTC.